This T cell receptor (beta chain) was found in a study of blood T cell repertoires in COVID-19. Looking at the study overall: Sources were T cells, B-cell-depleted T cells, or PBMCs; the material itself was cDNA or gDNA.

The method was immunoSEQ multiplex PCR; TCRdb's version includes in-frame clones alone and lacks a portion of them. The top ten hold approximately 5.8% of the sample, which has 95,000 to 100,000 clones, around 94% seen once. Germline CDR1 reads SEHNR; CDR2 reads FQNEAQ (reference sequence). V was clipped by 11 bases and J by 4 bases, with 32 bases between them. The CDR3 extends over 18 amino acids. Sequenced input: peripheral blood. This TCR was sampled from a man aged 50 to 60 with active COVID-19. The chain links TRBV7-9 to TRBJ1-1; D unclear. CDR3 residues: CAVRPTNRGRTEGTEAFF. CDR3 coding DNA: TGTGCCGTTCGACCGACGAACAGAGGCAGGACGGAGGGCACTGAAGCTTTCTTT.